Described below is a single T cell receptor (beta chain) sequence and its context. Per the germline V gene, CDR1 is MNHNS and CDR2 is SASEGT. V was clipped by 5 bases and J by 5 bases; unmatched bases: 9. The CDR3 extends over 16 amino acids. This sample was included in a study of CD8 T cells in Susac syndrome. With random hexamers, reverse transcription was performed on roughly 0.45 to 1 ug of RNA. TCRdb reprocessed the immunoSEQ multiplex PCR reads with MiXCR, giving one entry per CDR3 protein. Here the sample spans 100,000 or so distinct CDR3 sequences, nearly 97% being singletons. The receptor's source is a human donor with Susac syndrome. Sequencing input: CD8+ T cells from PBMCs. The J gene is TRBJ2-2, the V gene TRBV6-1; TRBD1 matches 9 bases. The CDR3 region has the DNA TGTGCCAGCAGTCTAAAACCCGGGACAGGGACCGGGGAGCTGTTTTTT. It encodes CASSLKPGTGTGELFF.